One and the same sample provided the 30 T cell receptor beta chains below, sequenced in a study of T cell repertoires in cytomegalovirus infection. These receptors have no known antigen. TCRdb processed the reads anew with MiXCR; each CDR3 protein has one entry. The sample records roughly 990,000 distinct CDR3 sequences, less than 35% being singletons. Sample: cultured CD8+ T cells from PBMCs, taken from culture after CMV antigen stimulation. Receptors were obtained from a human donor in good health (CMV status not recorded). Some clones in this sample may be carry-over from other donors' samples.

CDR3 in amino acids: CALRGGGNTEAFF. The CDR3 coding sequence is TGTGCCCTCAGAGGGGGGGGGAACACTGAAGCTTTCTTT. This chain links TRBV5-4 with TRBJ1-1; possible D gene TRBD1, 6 bases. V lost 10 bases to trimming and J lost 1 base, with 14 bases between them. The CDR3 consists of 13 residues. CDR1 and CDR2 (germline): SGHNT, YYREEE (reference sequence).

This clonotype was observed a few times. CDR3 residues: CASSSGAGNTEAFF. In DNA, the CDR3 is TGTGCCAGTAGTTCTGGCGCCGGGAACACTGAAGCTTTCTTT. The chain joins TRBV19 to TRBJ1-1; D is undetermined. The CDR3 has 14 amino acids. Germline V gene data show CDR1 as LNHDA and CDR2 as SQIVND (reference sequence). V dropped 5 bases and J dropped 1 base, with 11 bases sitting between them.

This clonotype was seen more than once but under ten times. The rearrangement uses TRBV19 and TRBJ2-3, with D possibly matching TRBD2 (6 bases). V was cut by 6 bases and J by 3 bases, with 19 bases left in between. This CDR3 has 16 residues. CDR1 is LNHDA, CDR2 SQIVND, per germline (reference sequence). CDR3 in amino acids: CASSARGAGMTDTQYF. In nucleotides, the CDR3 is TGTGCCAGTAGCGCCCGCGGGGCGGGGATGACAGATACGCAGTATTTT.

This clonotype was found a few times. The chain is built from TRBV5-4 and TRBJ2-7; D possibly corresponds to TRBD1 (7 bases). The V end was cut by 6 bases, the J end by 5 bases, with 18 bases between. Germline CDR1 and CDR2: SGHNT and YYREEE (reference sequence). The CDR3 is 14 residues long. In nucleotides, the CDR3 is TGTGCCAGCACCGACCGGCAGGGGGGCAACGAGCAGTACTTC. It specifies CASTDRQGGNEQYF.

The genes are TRBV4-1 and TRBJ2-6, with D possibly being TRBD1 (5 bases). The CDR3 loop spans 15 amino acids. Trimming left V 2 bases short and J 1 base short, with 6 bases between. The germline CDR1 and CDR2 sequences are MGHRA and YSYEKL. CDR3 region: CASSQRGSGANVLTF. CDR3 sequence (DNA): TGCGCCAGCAGCCAAAGGGGATCTGGGGCCAACGTCCTGACTTTC.

CDR3 region: CASYSGPYGTGELFF. CDR3 in DNA: TGTGCCAGCTATTCCGGGCCCTACGGCACCGGGGAGCTGTTTTTT. The chain links TRBV6-2 or TRBV6-3 to TRBJ2-2; no clear D. Germline assignment: CDR1 MNHEY and CDR2 SVGEGT. Trimming took 8 bases from V and 4 from J, leaving 17 bases between them. The CDR3 contains 15 residues.

CDR3 in DNA: TGTGCCAGTGGAACCGGGATAGGAACAGATACGCAGTATTTT. Translated, it gives CASGTGIGTDTQYF. This rearrangement joins TRBV7-9 to TRBJ2-3; a weak D match, TRBD2 (5 bases). V was cut by 9 bases and J by 3 bases, with 16 bases left in between. Germline lookup yields CDR1 SEHNR and CDR2 FQNEAQ (reference sequence). The CDR3 is made up of 14 amino acids. Supplemented by reference TRBV7-9 and TRBJ2-3, the full variable domain reads DTGVSQNPRHKITKRGQNVTFRCDPISEHNRLYWYRQTLGQGPEFLTYFQNEAQLEKSRLLSDRFSAERPKGSFSTLEIQRTEQGDSAMYLCASGTGIGTDTQYFGPGTRLTVL.

This clonotype occurred a few times. The chain carries TRBV20-1 and TRBJ2-3, with no clear D. Germline V gives CDR1 DFQATT, CDR2 SNEGSKA (reference sequence). Deletions cut 0 bases from V and 0 bases from J, with 16 bases between. The CDR3 is made up of 17 amino acids. The CDR3 here is CSARDFPDSYSTDTQYF. CDR3 nucleotide sequence: TGCAGTGCTAGAGATTTCCCTGACTCTTATAGCACAGATACGCAGTATTTT.

The chain couples TRBV6-5 to TRBJ1-1; possibly TRBD1 for D (5 bases). CDR3 length equals 18 residues. V lost 0 bases and J 0 bases, leaving 17 bases between the germline ends. From germline, CDR1 is MNHEY and CDR2 SVGAGI. CDR3 sequence (DNA): TGTGCCAGCAGTTACTCGAATGAACCGGGACGGCTGAACACTGAAGCTTTCTTT. Residues: CASSYSNEPGRLNTEAFF.

The gene calls are TRBV27 and TRBJ2-2, with D maybe TRBD1 (6 bases). The germline V gene encodes CDR1 MNHEY and CDR2 SMNVEV (reference sequence). Deletions cut 3 bases from V and 0 bases from J, with 14 bases between. CDR3 size: 17 residues. CDR3 sequence (DNA): TGTGCCAGCAGTTTGACGACAGGCCACGCGAACACCGGGGAGCTGTTTTTT. Its translation: CASSLTTGHANTGELFF.

The V gene is TRBV10-3, the J gene TRBJ1-5; tentative D call: TRBD1 (6 bases). The CDR3 runs 13 residues. Germline CDR1 ENHRY, CDR2 SYGVKD. Trimming left V 5 bases short and J 7 bases short, with 12 bases between. The CDR3: CAISTGTAQPQHF. DNA for the CDR3: TGTGCCATCAGTACAGGGACGGCGCAGCCCCAGCATTTT.

This clonotype was counted a few times. The V gene is TRBV4-1, the J gene TRBJ1-5; the match to TRBD1 covers 8 bases. V dropped 1 base and J dropped 8; count of bases not matched to a gene: 13. The germline gives CDR1 MGHRA, CDR2 YSYEKL. The CDR3 runs to 17 residues. This CDR3 is CASSQVMTGDRIEPQHF. The CDR3 nucleotides read TGCGCCAGCAGCCAAGTAATGACAGGGGATAGGATTGAGCCCCAGCATTTT.

This clonotype has just a few counts. The genes are TRBV27 and TRBJ2-3; 9 bases align to TRBD2. Germline V gene lookup returns CDR1 MNHEY and CDR2 SMNVEV (reference sequence). The J segment lost 7 bases and the V segment lost 2 bases, leaving 4 bases of the junction unmatched. CDR3 length: 14 amino acids. CDR3 nucleotide sequence: TGTGCCAGCAGTTTAGTAGCGGGGGTTAATACGCAGTATTTT. Protein sequence: CASSLVAGVNTQYF.

This clonotype came up a few times. The chain combines TRBV4-2 with TRBJ1-1; TRBD1 agrees at 7 bases. After removal of 0 bases from V and 2 bases from J, the junction contained 12 bases not matched to a gene. The CDR3 extends over 18 amino acids. Germline assignment: CDR1 LGHNA and CDR2 YNFKEQ. The CDR3 coding sequence is TGTGCCAGCAGCCAAGATCGGACAAGGGGGCGCGGAAACACTGAAGCTTTCTTT. It codes for CASSQDRTRGRGNTEAFF.

This sequence joins TRBV9 and TRBJ2-5; no clear D gene. V was shortened by 0 bases and J by 4 bases, with 4 bases between the two germline ends. This CDR3 has 12 residues. Per germline, CDR1 SGDLS and CDR2 YYNGEE. Written as DNA, the CDR3 is TGTGCCAGCAGCGTAGGACGAGAGACCCAGTACTTC. Amino acid sequence: CASSVGRETQYF.

The V gene is TRBV27, the J gene TRBJ1-2; unclear D gene. Trimming took 2 bases from V and 0 from J, leaving 13 bases between them. CDR1 is MNHEY and CDR2 is SMNVEV in the germline V gene (reference sequence). CDR3 size: 16 residues. The DNA of the CDR3 is TGTGCCAGCAGTTTAAGAGAACAGCTTCCTAACTATGGCTACACCTTC. Translating gives CASSLREQLPNYGYTF.

The sample holds a few counts of this clonotype. This chain uses TRBV29-1 with TRBJ1-2, with 7 bases lining up with TRBD1. The CDR3 length is 13 residues. Germline V gene data show CDR1 as SQVTM and CDR2 as ANQGSEA. J gave up 4 bases and V 5 bases, and 7 bases lay outside the gene matches. CDR3 amino acids: CSVFTGDPYGYTF. DNA of the CDR3: TGCAGCGTTTTTACAGGGGACCCCTATGGCTACACCTTC.

J is TRBJ1-1 and V is TRBV7-6; unclear D gene. CDR1 is SGHVS and CDR2 is FNYEAQ in the germline V gene. This CDR3 is built from 14 residues. V lost 5 bases, J lost 1 base, and 11 bases lay in between. The CDR3 DNA follows: TGTGCCAGCAGCCTCGGTTGGCCGAACACTGAAGCTTTCTTT. This sequence encodes CASSLGWPNTEAFF. Together with reference TRBV7-6 and TRBJ1-1, the CDR3 gives the full variable domain: GAGVSQSPRYKVTKRGQDVALRCDPISGHVSLYWYRQALGQGPEFLTYFNYEAQQDKSGLPNDRFSAERPEGSISTLTIQRTEQRDSAMYRCASSLGWPNTEAFFGQGTRLTVV.

This clonotype was detected a few times. V and J are TRBV19 and TRBJ1-1, with D perhaps matching TRBD1 (5 bases). The CDR3 loop spans 14 amino acids. Trimming took off 2 bases at V and 1 base at J, with 8 bases between the two ends. Germline CDR1 is LNHDA and CDR2 is SQIVND (reference sequence). CDR3 sequence (DNA): TGTGCCAGTAGTATATTGGGGCGGAACACTGAAGCTTTCTTT. Protein: CASSILGRNTEAFF.

This clonotype was counted many times. This chain joins TRBV6-2 or TRBV6-3 and TRBJ2-3; D gene unclear. Germline V gene data show CDR1 as MNHEY and CDR2 as SVGEGT. V dropped 8 bases and J dropped 0 bases, with 12 bases sitting between them. The CDR3 has 14 residues. The CDR3 DNA is TGTGCCAGCGGCGATTCTCGGAGCACAGATACGCAGTATTTT. Amino acid sequence: CASGDSRSTDTQYF.

A few counts support this clonotype. This chain joins TRBV10-3 and TRBJ2-7; D may be TRBD1 or TRBD2 (5 bases each). Trimming removed 11 bases from V and 4 bases from J, with 24 bases in between. The CDR3 runs 15 residues. Germline V gene data show CDR1 as ENHRY and CDR2 as SYGVKD. CDR3: CAYPRDRGTYYEQYV. The CDR3 DNA follows: TGTGCCTACCCCCGGGACCGCGGAACATATTACGAGCAGTACGTC.

This clonotype was observed a few times. The rearrangement links TRBV6-1 to TRBJ2-7; the D is unclear. CDR3 length: 13 residues. V was shortened by 2 bases and J by 3 bases, with 8 bases between the two germline ends. Germline loops: CDR1 MNHNS, CDR2 SASEGT. The CDR3 region is CASSEYRHYEQYF. The CDR3 coding sequence is TGTGCCAGCAGTGAATACAGACACTACGAGCAGTACTTC.

The chain couples TRBV6-5 to TRBJ1-5; D might be TRBD1 (6 bases). The germline V gene encodes CDR1 MNHEY and CDR2 SVGAGI. Trimming removed 10 bases at V and 3 bases at J, with 19 bases between. CDR3 length: 15 residues. CDR3 sequence (DNA): TGTGCCACCAGGGACACCGTTGCGCCCAATCAGCCCCAGCATTTT. Translated, it gives CATRDTVAPNQPQHF.

This clonotype was found many times. The rearrangement uses TRBV7-8 and TRBJ2-2; unclear D gene. Trimming removed 8 bases at V and 4 bases at J, with 5 bases between. CDR1 is SGHVS, CDR2 FQNEAQ, per germline. The CDR3 contains 11 residues. The CDR3 reads CASQFTGELFF. CDR3 coding DNA: TGTGCCAGCCAGTTCACCGGGGAGCTGTTTTTT.

This clonotype was seen more than once but under ten times. The chain uses TRBV7-2 and TRBJ2-1, with 7 positions matching TRBD1. Germline values: CDR1 SGHTA, CDR2 FQGNSA. The CDR3 is made up of 14 amino acids. Unmatched junction bases numbered 7, after V lost 5 bases and J lost 6 bases. CDR3 residues: CASSLVGQVNEQFF. The DNA of the CDR3 is TGTGCCAGCAGCCTAGTCGGACAGGTCAATGAGCAGTTCTTC. The full variable domain, in which reference TRBV7-2 and TRBJ2-1 provide the parts outside the CDR3, is GAGVSQSPSNKVTEKGKDVELRCDPISGHTALYWYRQSLGQGLEFLIYFQGNSAPDKSGLPSDRFSAERTGGSVSTLTIQRTQQEDSAVYLCASSLVGQVNEQFFGPGTRLTVL.

This clonotype appeared many times. The chain is built from TRBV7-2 and TRBJ2-1; the D is unclear. The CDR3 spans 17 residues. Trimming removed 5 bases from V and 0 bases from J, with 17 bases in between. The germline V gene has CDR1 SGHTA and CDR2 FQGNSA. The CDR3 DNA reads TGTGCCAGCAGCCCCTTACCAGAGTCGAGCTCCTACAATGAGCAGTTCTTC. This gives the protein CASSPLPESSSYNEQFF.

The chain links TRBV7-3 to TRBJ2-1; D is unclear. This CDR3 has 15 amino acids. CDR1 and CDR2 from the germline V gene are SGHTA and FQGTGA. V gave up 8 bases and J gave up 0 bases, with 14 bases separating them. The CDR3 DNA follows: TGTGCCAGCTGTTGGGGTTCGTCCTCCTACAATGAGCAGTTCTTC. It codes for CASCWGSSSYNEQFF.

The chain's CDR3 is CASSSNRGTQETQYF. The CDR3 nucleotides are TGTGCCAGCAGCTCCAACAGGGGCACCCAAGAGACCCAGTACTTC. The chain recombines TRBV11-1 with TRBJ2-5; the match to TRBD1 covers 7 bases. Trimming at V came to 4 bases and at J to 1 base, leaving 6 bases not matched to a gene. Germline loops: CDR1 SGHAT, CDR2 FQDESV (reference sequence). CDR3 size: 15 residues.

The V call is TRBV5-5, the J call TRBJ1-6; maybe TRBD1 (6 bases). The V gene's germline CDR1 is SGHKS and CDR2 YYEKEE (reference sequence). Trimming shortened V by 2 bases and J by 9 bases, and 9 bases separated the two germline ends. The CDR3 has 13 residues. In DNA form, the CDR3 reads TGTGCCAGCAGCTTTTCCAGGGGTTCACCCCTCCACTTT. Its protein product is CASSFSRGSPLHF.

This clonotype was counted a few times. The chain has TRBV6-6 and TRBJ2-1; D tentatively fits TRBD1 or TRBD2 (5 bases each). The germline CDR1 and CDR2 sequences are MNHNY and SVGAGI (reference sequence). Trimming took off 6 bases at V and 7 bases at J, with 16 bases between the two ends. The CDR3 runs to 14 residues. CDR3 DNA sequence: TGTGCCAGCAGCAGTACCCGGGGCCTGAATGAGCAGTTCTTC. Protein sequence: CASSSTRGLNEQFF.